Following are 8 T cell receptor beta chains from one sample sequenced in a study of PD-1 blockade in mismatch repair-deficient tumors. No antigen is known for these receptors. The method was immunoSEQ multiplex PCR; TCRdb's version includes in-frame clones alone and lacks a portion of them. The sample records some 14,000 clones, 84% being singletons. The time point was: approximately 10-day in vitro stimulation with candidate neoantigen peptide 4. The material sequenced was cells cultured in vitro, taken from a patient treated with pembrolizumab. The receptors derive from an adult with mismatch repair-deficient cancer.

This chain connects TRBV28 to TRBJ1-2, with 8 bases aligning to TRBD1. V lost 1 base, J lost 4 bases, and 2 bases stayed unmatched. The CDR3 consists of 14 residues. Germline V gene sequence: CDR1 MDHEN, CDR2 SYDVKM. The CDR3 spells CASSLSTGGYGYTF. The CDR3 nucleotides are TGTGCCAGCAGTTTATCTACAGGGGGCTATGGCTACACCTTC.

The sample holds one count of this clone. V is TRBV18 and J is TRBJ2-7; D gene unclear. Trimming removed 4 bases from V and 1 base from J, with 11 bases in between. The CDR3 is made up of 14 amino acids. The germline V gene encodes CDR1 KGHSH and CDR2 LQKENI. Here the CDR3 DNA reads TGTGCCAGCTCACGGAGCTTAGATTCCTACGAGCAGTACTTC. Translated: CASSRSLDSYEQYF. Combining the CDR3 with reference TRBV18 and TRBJ2-7 gives the whole variable domain NAGVMQNPRHLVRRRGQEARLRCSPMKGHSHVYWYRQLPEEGLKFMVYLQKENIIDESGMPKERFSAEFPKEGPSILRIQQVVRGDSAAYFCASSRSLDSYEQYFGPGTRLTVT.

V usage is TRBV9 and J usage is TRBJ1-1; no clear D. Germline CDR1 SGDLS, CDR2 YYNGEE. The CDR3 spans 14 residues. Trimming pared 4 bases from V and 0 bases from J, leaving 10 bases between. The CDR3 DNA sequence: TGTGCCAGCAGCCCCGATTGGGTGAACACTGAAGCTTTCTTT. The encoded protein is CASSPDWVNTEAFF.

This sequence joins TRBV6-6 and TRBJ2-4; no clear D. The CDR3 runs 14 residues. V lost 6 bases and J lost 6, with 15 bases in between. CDR1 MNHNY and CDR2 SVGAGI come from the germline V gene (reference sequence). The CDR3 DNA sequence: TGTGCCAGCAGACCTGACGGTGGCCGAAACATTCAGTACTTC. Translated, it gives CASRPDGGRNIQYF.

The chain carries TRBV9 and TRBJ1-5, with D maybe TRBD1 (6 bases). V lost 5 bases and J 6 bases, leaving 15 bases between the germline ends. Germline CDR1 is SGDLS and CDR2 is YYNGEE. The CDR3 runs 14 residues. CDR3 region: CASSKQGMGQPQHF. The CDR3 DNA reads as TGTGCCAGCAGTAAACAGGGTATGGGTCAGCCCCAGCATTTT. The full variable domain, its missing parts supplied by reference TRBV9 and TRBJ1-5, is DSGVTQTPKHLITATGQRVTLRCSPRSGDLSVYWYQQSLDQGLQFLIQYYNGEERAKGNILERFSAQQFPDLHSELNLSSLELGDSALYFCASSKQGMGQPQHFGDGTRLSIL.

The chain recombines TRBV7-6 with TRBJ1-2; 10 nucleotides align to TRBD1. Germline V lookup: CDR1 SGHVS, CDR2 FNYEAQ. The CDR3 sequence is 14 residues long. Unmatched junction bases numbered 8, after V lost 5 bases and J lost 8 bases. The CDR3: CASSPETGGGGYTF. The CDR3 coding sequence is TGTGCCAGCAGCCCGGAGACAGGGGGCGGGGGCTACACCTTC.

The V and J genes are TRBV6-5 and TRBJ2-1; 8 bases map to TRBD2. This CDR3 is 16 amino acids long. The J segment lost 2 bases and the V segment lost 2 bases, leaving 5 bases of the junction unmatched. The germline V gene has CDR1 MNHEY and CDR2 SVGAGI. CDR3 bases: TGTGCCAGCAGTTACGGCCTAGCGGGCGCCTACAATGAGCAGTTCTTC. Its translation is CASSYGLAGAYNEQFF.

The rearrangement links TRBV25-1 to TRBJ2-1; 9 bases fit TRBD2. This CDR3 is built from 14 residues. Per germline, CDR1 MGHDK and CDR2 SYGVNS. V lost 10 bases to trimming and J lost 10 bases; unmatched junction nucleotides: 14. The CDR3 coding sequence is TGTGCCATTCTTCCTAACGGGCTAGCGGGAGAGCAGTTCTTC. It encodes CAILPNGLAGEQFF.